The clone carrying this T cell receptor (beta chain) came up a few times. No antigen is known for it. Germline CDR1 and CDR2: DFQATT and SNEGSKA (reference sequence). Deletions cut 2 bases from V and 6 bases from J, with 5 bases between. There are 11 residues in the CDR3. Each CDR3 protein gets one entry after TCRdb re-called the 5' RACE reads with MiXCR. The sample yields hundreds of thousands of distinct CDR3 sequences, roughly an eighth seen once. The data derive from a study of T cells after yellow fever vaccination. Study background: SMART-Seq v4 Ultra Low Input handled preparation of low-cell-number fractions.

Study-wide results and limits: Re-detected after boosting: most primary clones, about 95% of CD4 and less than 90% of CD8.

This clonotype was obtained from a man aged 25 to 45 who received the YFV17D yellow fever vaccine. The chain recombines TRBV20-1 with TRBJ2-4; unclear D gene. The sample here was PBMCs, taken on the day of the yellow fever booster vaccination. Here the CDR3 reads CSARNGNIQYF. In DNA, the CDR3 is TGCAGTGCTAGAAACGGAAACATTCAGTACTTC.